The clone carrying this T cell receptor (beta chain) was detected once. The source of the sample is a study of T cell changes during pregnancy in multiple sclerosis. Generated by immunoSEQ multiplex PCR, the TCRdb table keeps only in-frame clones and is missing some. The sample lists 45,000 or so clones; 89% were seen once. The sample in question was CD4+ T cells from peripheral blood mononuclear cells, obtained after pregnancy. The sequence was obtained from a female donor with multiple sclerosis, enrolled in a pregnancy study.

The CDR3 spells CASSGDTPTEAFF. CDR3 nucleotides: TGTGCCAGCAGCGGGGACACTCCCACTGAAGCTTTCTTT. The chain couples TRBV6-1 to TRBJ1-1; tentative D call: TRBD1 (6 bases). The CDR3 totals 13 residues. CDR1 is MNHNS, CDR2 SASEGT, per germline. V was clipped by 6 bases and J by 4 bases, with 12 bases between them.